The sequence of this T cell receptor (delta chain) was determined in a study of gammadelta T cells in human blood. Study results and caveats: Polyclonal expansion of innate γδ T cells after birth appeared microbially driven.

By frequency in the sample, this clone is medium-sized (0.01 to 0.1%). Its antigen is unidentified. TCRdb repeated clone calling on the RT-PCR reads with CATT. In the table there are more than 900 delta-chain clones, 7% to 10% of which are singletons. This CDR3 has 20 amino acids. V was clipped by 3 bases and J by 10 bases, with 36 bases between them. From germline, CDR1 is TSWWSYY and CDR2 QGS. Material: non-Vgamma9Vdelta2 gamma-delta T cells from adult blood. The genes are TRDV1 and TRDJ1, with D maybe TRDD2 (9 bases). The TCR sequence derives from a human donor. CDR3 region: CALGDPSYVYWGGAPIGLIF. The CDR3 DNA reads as TGTGCTCTTGGGGATCCTTCCTACGTGTACTGGGGGGGGGCTCCGATAGGACTCATCTTT.